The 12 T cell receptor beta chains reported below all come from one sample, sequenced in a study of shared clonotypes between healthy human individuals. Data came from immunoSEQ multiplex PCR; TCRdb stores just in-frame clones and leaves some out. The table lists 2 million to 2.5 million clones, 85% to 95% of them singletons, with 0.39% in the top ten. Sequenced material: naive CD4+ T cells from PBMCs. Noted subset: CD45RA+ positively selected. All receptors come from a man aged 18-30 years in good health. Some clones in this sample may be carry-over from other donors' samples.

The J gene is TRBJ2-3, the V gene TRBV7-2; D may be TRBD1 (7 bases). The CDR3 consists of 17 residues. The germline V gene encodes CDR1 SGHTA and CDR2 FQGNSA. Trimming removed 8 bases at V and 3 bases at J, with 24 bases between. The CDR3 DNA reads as TGTGCCAGCCAGCGAACAGGGGCGGGATTTAAAACAGATACGCAGTATTTT. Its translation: CASQRTGAGFKTDTQYF.

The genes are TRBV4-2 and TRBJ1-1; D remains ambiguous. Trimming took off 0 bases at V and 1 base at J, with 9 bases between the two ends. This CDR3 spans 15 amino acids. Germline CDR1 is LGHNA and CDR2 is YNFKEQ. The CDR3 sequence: CASSQEPPPNTEAFF. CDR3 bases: TGTGCCAGCAGCCAAGAGCCCCCCCCGAACACTGAAGCTTTCTTT.

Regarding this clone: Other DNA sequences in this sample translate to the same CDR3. This CDR3 reads CSVSGILNTEAFF. The DNA of the CDR3 is TGCAGCGTATCAGGTATCTTGAACACTGAAGCTTTCTTT. The chain has TRBV29-1 and TRBJ1-1; D not resolved. This CDR3 comprises 13 residues. The ends were cut back, 6 bases at V and 0 bases at J, with 11 bases in the middle. CDR1 is SQVTM, CDR2 ANQGSEA, per germline.

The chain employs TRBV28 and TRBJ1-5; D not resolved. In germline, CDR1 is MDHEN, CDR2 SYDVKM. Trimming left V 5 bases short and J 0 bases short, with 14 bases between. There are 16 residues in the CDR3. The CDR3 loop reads CASSGGRGPSNQPQHF. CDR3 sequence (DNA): TGTGCCAGCAGTGGTGGCCGCGGGCCTAGCAATCAGCCCCAGCATTTT.

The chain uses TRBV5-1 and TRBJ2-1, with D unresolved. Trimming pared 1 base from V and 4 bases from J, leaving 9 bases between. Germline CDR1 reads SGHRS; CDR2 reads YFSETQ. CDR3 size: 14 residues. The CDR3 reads CASSLYLSYNEQFF. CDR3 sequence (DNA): TGCGCCAGCAGCTTGTATCTGAGTTACAATGAGCAGTTCTTC.

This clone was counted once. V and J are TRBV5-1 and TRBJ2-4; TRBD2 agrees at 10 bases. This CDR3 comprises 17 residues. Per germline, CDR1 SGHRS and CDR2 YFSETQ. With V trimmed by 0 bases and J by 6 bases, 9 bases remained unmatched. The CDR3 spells CASSLALSGRASNIQYF. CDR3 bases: TGCGCCAGCAGCTTGGCCCTAAGCGGGAGGGCCTCAAACATTCAGTACTTC.

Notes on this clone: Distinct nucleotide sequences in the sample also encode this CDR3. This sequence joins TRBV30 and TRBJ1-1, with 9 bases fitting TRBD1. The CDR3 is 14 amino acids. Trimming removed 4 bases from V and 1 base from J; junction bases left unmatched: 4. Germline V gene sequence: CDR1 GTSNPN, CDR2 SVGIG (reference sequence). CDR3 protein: CAWTTGGWNTEAFF. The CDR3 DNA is TGTGCCTGGACCACAGGGGGCTGGAACACTGAAGCTTTCTTT.

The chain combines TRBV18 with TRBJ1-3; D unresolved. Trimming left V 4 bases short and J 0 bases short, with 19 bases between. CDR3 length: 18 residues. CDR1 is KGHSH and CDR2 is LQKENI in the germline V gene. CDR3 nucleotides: TGTGCCAGCTCACAGGCGGCGACGTTCTTCACCTCTGGAAACACCATATATTTT. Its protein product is CASSQAATFFTSGNTIYF.

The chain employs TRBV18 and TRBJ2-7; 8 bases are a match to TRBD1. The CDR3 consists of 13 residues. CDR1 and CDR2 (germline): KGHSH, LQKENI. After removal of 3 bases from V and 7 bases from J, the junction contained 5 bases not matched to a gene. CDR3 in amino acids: CASSPDRGGEQYF. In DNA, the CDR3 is TGTGCCAGCTCACCCGACAGGGGCGGTGAGCAGTACTTC.

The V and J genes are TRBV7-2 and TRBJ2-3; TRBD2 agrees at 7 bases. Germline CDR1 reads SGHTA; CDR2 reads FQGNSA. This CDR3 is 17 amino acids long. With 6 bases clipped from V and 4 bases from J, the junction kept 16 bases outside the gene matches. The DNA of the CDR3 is TGTGCCAGCAGGGATCCCTCACGCGCGGGAGCAGCAGATACGCAGTATTTT. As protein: CASRDPSRAGAADTQYF.

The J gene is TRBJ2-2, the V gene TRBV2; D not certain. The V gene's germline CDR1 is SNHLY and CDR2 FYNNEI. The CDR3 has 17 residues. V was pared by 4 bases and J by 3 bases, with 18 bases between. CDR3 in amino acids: CASSVNQFGRYTGELFF. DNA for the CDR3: TGTGCCAGCAGTGTAAACCAGTTCGGCAGATACACCGGGGAGCTGTTTTTT.

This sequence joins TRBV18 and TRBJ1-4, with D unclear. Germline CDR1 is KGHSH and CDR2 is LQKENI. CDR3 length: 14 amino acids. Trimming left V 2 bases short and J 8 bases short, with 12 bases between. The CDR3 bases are TGTGCCAGCTCACCAGGGCAGCCAGCCGAAAAACTGTTTTTT. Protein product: CASSPGQPAEKLFF.